Following are 8 T cell receptor beta chains from one sample sequenced in a study of cytomegalovirus exposure and HLA in healthy donors. PCR employed 60 Vbeta and 13 Jbeta primers. Profiling relied on immunoSEQ multiplex PCR, and the TCRdb table lists in-frame clones only, not all of them. Here the sample table reports approximately 92,000 clones. The sequencing input was PBMCs. These TCRs come from a woman in her thirties in good health and CMV-seronegative.

Here the CDR3 DNA reads TGTGCCAGCAGTTTCGGACAGGGAAGGGATGAAAAACTGTTTTTT. This codes for CASSFGQGRDEKLFF. The V gene is TRBV6-5, the J gene TRBJ1-4, with 8 bases lining up with TRBD1. The ends lost 4 bases at V and 6 bases at J; junction bases unmatched: 7. CDR1 and CDR2 from the germline V gene are MNHEY and SVGAGI. The CDR3 sequence is 15 residues long.

CDR3 DNA: TGTGCCAGCTCCCCTAGCCGGGAATTTAGCTCCTACGAGCAGTACTTC. It encodes CASSPSREFSSYEQYF. The chain links TRBV9 to TRBJ2-7, with D maybe TRBD2 (5 bases). The CDR3 is 16 amino acids. The V gene's germline CDR1 is SGDLS and CDR2 YYNGEE. V was trimmed by 7 bases and J by 0 bases, leaving 20 bases between them.

The chain employs TRBV28 and TRBJ1-1; no reliable D call. Germline V lookup: CDR1 MDHEN, CDR2 SYDVKM. The V end lost 6 bases, the J end lost 4 bases, and 18 bases lay between the germline ends. CDR3 length: 15 residues. The CDR3 coding sequence is TGTGCCAGCAGCTCTGGGGATTGGAGGTTCACTGAAGCTTTCTTT. It is translated as CASSSGDWRFTEAFF.

J is TRBJ2-1 and V is TRBV4-1, with 8 bases lining up with TRBD2. V trimming: 0 bases; J trimming: 9 bases; junction bases outside the gene matches: 13. The CDR3 extends over 17 amino acids. Germline values: CDR1 MGHRA, CDR2 YSYEKL. Here the CDR3 DNA reads TGCGCCAGCAGCCAAGACTCACCACTAGCGGAGGGGGGTGAGCAGTTCTTC. Translated: CASSQDSPLAEGGEQFF.

The V gene is TRBV9, the J gene TRBJ2-3; 10 bases are a match to TRBD2. Germline assignment: CDR1 SGDLS and CDR2 YYNGEE. V dropped 0 bases and J dropped 3; count of bases not matched to a gene: 4. This CDR3 spans 16 amino acids. The CDR3: CASSVGPSGGTDTQYF. The CDR3 nucleotides are TGTGCCAGCAGCGTAGGGCCTAGCGGGGGAACAGATACGCAGTATTTT.

CDR3 DNA sequence: TGTGCCAGCAGCCCTGGACTAGCGGGGGCCAATGAGCAGTTCTTC. Its translation: CASSPGLAGANEQFF. V gene TRBV7-9 combines with J gene TRBJ2-1, with 13 nucleotides matching TRBD2. This CDR3 has 15 residues. Germline V CDR1 and CDR2: SEHNR, FQNEAQ (reference sequence). V dropped 5 bases and J dropped 6; count of bases not matched to a gene: 4.

This chain joins TRBV11-1 and TRBJ1-6; D perhaps matches TRBD1 (5 bases). V lost 2 bases, J lost 5 bases, and 10 bases lay in between. Germline-derived CDR1 and CDR2 are SGHAT and FQDESV (reference sequence). The CDR3 loop spans 15 amino acids. Here the CDR3 DNA reads TGTGCCAGCAGCTTATACGGCAGGGATAATTCACCCCTCCACTTT. Its protein product is CASSLYGRDNSPLHF.

In nucleotides, the CDR3 is TGCGCCAGCAGCCAACCATTGGACAGGGGAAGGGCACCCCTCCACTTT. Its translation is CASSQPLDRGRAPLHF. The chain is built from TRBV4-1 and TRBJ1-6; 9 nucleotides align to TRBD1. V lost 2 bases and J lost 11; bases outside the gene matches: 10. The CDR3 spans 16 residues. Germline loops: CDR1 MGHRA, CDR2 YSYEKL.